One sample yielded the 25 T cell receptor beta chains listed below, sequenced in a study of CD8 T cells in Susac syndrome. With random hexamers, roughly 0.5 to 1 ug RNA was reverse transcribed. TCRdb independently ran MiXCR on the immunoSEQ multiplex PCR reads; one entry per CDR3 protein. The table has under 300,000 distinct CDR3 sequences, about 95% seen once. Sequencing used CD4+ T cells from PBMCs. The receptors were gathered from a human donor with Susac syndrome.

This sequence joins TRBV30 and TRBJ2-2; no clear D gene. CDR3 length: 13 residues. Trimming left V 2 bases short and J 6 bases short, with 10 bases between. Germline CDR1 reads GTSNPN; CDR2 reads SVGIG (reference sequence). Here the CDR3 reads CAWSIRSPGELFF. In DNA, the CDR3 is TGTGCCTGGAGTATAAGGAGCCCCGGGGAGCTGTTTTTT. Together with reference TRBV30 and TRBJ2-2, the CDR3 gives the full variable domain: SQTIHQWPATLVQPVGSPLSLECTVEGTSNPNLYWYRQAAGRGLQLLFYSVGIGQISSEVPQNLSASRPQDRQFILSSKKLLLSDSGFYLCAWSIRSPGELFFGEGSRLTVL.

The chain is built from TRBV7-9 and TRBJ1-5; D remains unclear. CDR1 and CDR2 (germline): SEHNR, FQNEAQ (reference sequence). The CDR3 spans 15 residues. Trimming cost V 4 bases and J 6 bases, with 16 bases left between them. The CDR3 DNA reads as TGTGCCAGCAGCTCTGTGGAGGGTGGCGGTCAGCCCCAGCATTTT. Its protein is CASSSVEGGGQPQHF.

This clonotype was observed a single time. The J gene is TRBJ1-2, the V gene TRBV7-8; the match to TRBD1 covers 9 bases. V dropped 6 bases and J dropped 4; count of bases not matched to a gene: 15. CDR1 and CDR2 (germline): SGHVS, FQNEAQ. This CDR3 has 17 residues. CDR3 sequence: CASSFVGQGRGGYGYTF. The DNA for the CDR3 is TGTGCCAGCAGTTTCGTGGGACAGGGAAGGGGAGGCTATGGCTACACCTTC.

V usage is TRBV20-1 and J usage is TRBJ2-2, with 10 bases lining up with TRBD2. The V segment lost 1 base and the J segment 0 bases; nucleotides outside the gene matches: 2. CDR1 DFQATT and CDR2 SNEGSKA come from the germline V gene (reference sequence). The CDR3 is 16 amino acids. In nucleotides, the CDR3 is TGCAGTGCTAGAGGGAGCGGGAGGGCGAACACCGGGGAGCTGTTTTTT. Translated: CSARGSGRANTGELFF.

This clonotype was found once. J is TRBJ1-2 and V is TRBV20-1, with D possibly TRBD1 on 5 matching bases. This CDR3 has 13 amino acids. Germline values: CDR1 DFQATT, CDR2 SNEGSKA (reference sequence). V shed 0 bases and J shed 12 bases, with 17 bases lying between them. CDR3 nucleotide sequence: TGCAGTGCTAGAGATGAGACCCAGGGCGGTAACACCTTC. It translates to CSARDETQGGNTF.

This chain joins TRBV28 and TRBJ1-2; no firm D call. Per the germline V gene, CDR1 is MDHEN and CDR2 is SYDVKM. The V and J ends lost 4 bases and 4 bases respectively, with 10 bases between them. The length of the CDR3 is 13 residues. The CDR3: CASSSNSLYGYTF. The CDR3 bases are TGTGCCAGCAGTTCCAACAGCCTCTATGGCTACACCTTC.

The chain couples TRBV9 to TRBJ1-3; no firm D call. Between the trimmed V and J ends, which lost 5 bases and 2 bases, there was a span of 14 bases. The length of the CDR3 is 15 residues. CDR1 and CDR2 (germline): SGDLS, YYNGEE. The CDR3 DNA follows: TGTGCCAGCAGTGGATTCGGACTTCCTGGAAACACCATATATTTT. Protein sequence: CASSGFGLPGNTIYF.

The J gene is TRBJ2-2, the V gene TRBV9; D not certain. Between the trimmed V and J ends, which lost 3 bases and 3 bases, there was a span of 15 bases. Germline lookup yields CDR1 SGDLS and CDR2 YYNGEE. CDR3 size: 16 residues. The CDR3 DNA follows: TGTGCCAGCAGCGCCAGTTTGGGGTTGGACACCGGGGAGCTGTTTTTT. It translates to CASSASLGLDTGELFF.

The chain is built from TRBV28 and TRBJ2-5; D is undetermined. Trimming cost V 5 bases and J 2 bases, with 9 bases left between them. Germline CDR1 MDHEN, CDR2 SYDVKM. The CDR3 has 13 residues. The CDR3 loop is CASSHRGQETQYF. The CDR3 DNA follows: TGTGCCAGCAGTCACAGAGGTCAAGAGACCCAGTACTTC.

This chain joins TRBV20-1 and TRBJ2-5; 8 bases map to TRBD2. J was trimmed by 1 base and V by 0 bases; bases with no gene match: 4. CDR1 DFQATT and CDR2 SNEGSKA come from the germline V gene (reference sequence). There are 15 residues in the CDR3. CDR3 bases: TGCAGTGCTAGAGATTCCCTAGCGGGCCAAGAGACCCAGTACTTC. Translating it yields CSARDSLAGQETQYF.

The chain recombines TRBV11-2 with TRBJ2-7, with 9 bases lining up with TRBD1. The CDR3 is 15 residues long. J gave up 2 bases and V 5 bases, and 7 bases lay outside the gene matches. Looked up from germline, CDR1 is SGHAT and CDR2 is FQNNGV. Here the CDR3 reads CASSRNRGRTYEQYF. The CDR3 coding sequence is TGTGCCAGCAGCCGAAACAGGGGGCGAACCTACGAGCAGTACTTC.

The chain uses TRBV20-1 and TRBJ1-1, with TRBD1 as a possible D gene (5 bases). This CDR3 region has 13 residues. Trimming removed 8 bases at V and 4 bases at J, with 17 bases between. CDR1 is DFQATT, CDR2 SNEGSKA, per germline (reference sequence). The CDR3 nucleotides read TGCAGTTCGATGGGACGTACGATCACTGAAGCTTTCTTT. The encoded protein is CSSMGRTITEAFF.

The chain employs TRBV28 and TRBJ2-1; tentative D call: TRBD1 (6 bases). Germline loops: CDR1 MDHEN, CDR2 SYDVKM. Trimming left V 4 bases short and J 7 bases short, with 17 bases between. CDR3 length equals 15 residues. The CDR3 loop is CASSSYGGARNEQFF. The CDR3 bases are TGTGCCAGCAGTTCATATGGGGGCGCGCGGAATGAGCAGTTCTTC.

This chain links TRBV27 with TRBJ2-5, with 8 bases aligning to TRBD2. The CDR3 consists of 17 residues. Germline loops: CDR1 MNHEY, CDR2 SMNVEV (reference sequence). Losses at the gene ends were 3 bases for V and 1 base for J; bases not matched to a gene: 10. In DNA form, the CDR3 reads TGTGCCAGCAGTTTCCATCGGGCTAGCGGGTTCCAAGAGACCCAGTACTTC. Its translation: CASSFHRASGFQETQYF.

The chain recombines TRBV5-1 with TRBJ1-5, with D unclear. The germline V and J ends were trimmed by 0 bases and 2 bases, with 9 bases remaining between them. The CDR3 has 15 residues. The germline V gene encodes CDR1 SGHRS and CDR2 YFSETQ. CDR3 region: CASSLVGSGNQPQHF. In DNA form, the CDR3 reads TGCGCCAGCAGCTTGGTTGGGTCTGGCAATCAGCCCCAGCATTTT.

V is TRBV20-1 and J is TRBJ2-2, with D uncertain. The germline V gene has CDR1 DFQATT and CDR2 SNEGSKA (reference sequence). Trimming removed 3 bases from V and 0 bases from J, with 8 bases in between. The CDR3 length is 14 residues. In DNA, the CDR3 is TGCAGTGCTAGTACACCCGCGAACACCGGGGAGCTGTTTTTT. This sequence encodes CSASTPANTGELFF.

The CDR3 bases are TGTGCCATAAGGAGGGTTTTGGGCTACGAGCAGTACTTC. Translating it yields CAIRRVLGYEQYF. This rearrangement joins TRBV21-1 to TRBJ2-7; the D call in the table, TRBD2, was not verified against the DNA. TRBV21-1 is a pseudogene segment. This CDR3 has 13 amino acids.

The V gene is TRBV11-2, the J gene TRBJ1-2; D gene uncertain. V was cut by 2 bases and J by 4 bases, with 8 bases left in between. Germline assignment: CDR1 SGHAT and CDR2 FQNNGV. The CDR3 extends over 13 amino acids. As DNA, the CDR3 is TGTGCCAGCAGCTTACAGCCGATCTATGGCTACACCTTC. Translating it yields CASSLQPIYGYTF. The full variable domain, completed using reference TRBV11-2 and TRBJ1-2, is EAGVAQSPRYKIIEKRQSVAFWCNPISGHATLYWYQQILGQGPKLLIQFQNNGVVDDSQLPKDRFSAERLKGVDSTLKIQPAKLEDSAVYLCASSLQPIYGYTFGSGTRLTVV.

V is TRBV3-1 and J is TRBJ2-7, with 10 bases lining up with TRBD2. The CDR3 totals 19 residues. Germline CDR1 is LGHDT and CDR2 is YNNKEL (reference sequence). V trimming: 0 bases; J trimming: 4 bases; junction bases outside the gene matches: 15. Written as DNA, the CDR3 is TGTGCCAGCAGCCAAGAAGGAGGGCTAGCGGGAGTCGTTCGTTACGAGCAGTACTTC. Protein sequence: CASSQEGGLAGVVRYEQYF.

V gene TRBV7-3 combines with J gene TRBJ1-2, with D uncertain. V was shortened by 4 bases and J by 6 bases, with 12 bases between the two germline ends. The CDR3 contains 13 residues. Germline V gene data show CDR1 as SGHTA and CDR2 as FQGTGA. This CDR3 reads CASSSSGWNGYTF. The CDR3 region has the DNA TGTGCCAGCAGCTCGTCGGGGTGGAATGGCTACACCTTC.

J is TRBJ2-6 and V is TRBV14; D gene uncertain. The CDR3 consists of 13 residues. CDR1 is SGHDN and CDR2 is FVKESK in the germline V gene. Deletions cut 6 bases from V and 2 bases from J, with 5 bases between. Here the CDR3 reads CASRLAGANVLTF. The CDR3, as DNA: TGTGCCAGCAGGCTCGCTGGGGCCAACGTCCTGACTTTC.

In this sample, this clonotype turned up once. V is TRBV4-2 and J is TRBJ2-5, with TRBD2 matching over 10 bases. The germline V gene has CDR1 LGHNA and CDR2 YNFKEQ. J lost 5 bases, V lost 4 bases, and 10 bases had no gene match. The CDR3 contains 16 residues. Written as DNA, the CDR3 is TGTGCCAGCAGCCGTCCGCCTAGCGGGAGTGGTGAGACCCAGTACTTC. Protein sequence: CASSRPPSGSGETQYF.

The V and J genes are TRBV6-5 and TRBJ2-3; D unresolved. This CDR3 has 12 residues. Trimming removed 2 bases at V and 2 bases at J, with 2 bases between. Germline V gene data show CDR1 as MNHEY and CDR2 as SVGAGI. The CDR3 region is CASSYPTDTQYF. The CDR3 DNA is TGTGCCAGCAGTTACCCCACAGATACGCAGTATTTT.

The chain combines TRBV30 with TRBJ1-2; tentatively, D is TRBD1 (6 bases). The V end was cut by 0 bases, the J end by 3 bases, with 8 bases between. Germline CDR1 and CDR2: GTSNPN and SVGIG (reference sequence). This CDR3 region has 13 residues. Written as DNA, the CDR3 is TGTGCCTGGAGTGTGTCAGGGGACTATGGCTACACCTTC. Amino acids: CAWSVSGDYGYTF.

The chain is built from TRBV7-9 and TRBJ2-5; tentative D call: TRBD2 (6 bases). The V gene lost 5 bases and the J gene lost 7 bases, with 14 bases spanning the gap. Per the germline V gene, CDR1 is SEHNR and CDR2 is FQNEAQ (reference sequence). The CDR3 contains 13 residues. CDR3 sequence reads: CASSQGTGGTQYF. DNA for the CDR3: TGTGCCAGCAGCCAAGGGACCGGGGGGACCCAGTACTTC. The complete variable domain, with remaining parts taken from reference TRBV7-9 and TRBJ2-5, reads DTGVSQNPRHKITKRGQNVTFRCDPISEHNRLYWYRQTLGQGPEFLTYFQNEAQLEKSRLLSDRFSAERPKGSFSTLEIQRTEQGDSAMYLCASSQGTGGTQYFGPGTRLLVL.